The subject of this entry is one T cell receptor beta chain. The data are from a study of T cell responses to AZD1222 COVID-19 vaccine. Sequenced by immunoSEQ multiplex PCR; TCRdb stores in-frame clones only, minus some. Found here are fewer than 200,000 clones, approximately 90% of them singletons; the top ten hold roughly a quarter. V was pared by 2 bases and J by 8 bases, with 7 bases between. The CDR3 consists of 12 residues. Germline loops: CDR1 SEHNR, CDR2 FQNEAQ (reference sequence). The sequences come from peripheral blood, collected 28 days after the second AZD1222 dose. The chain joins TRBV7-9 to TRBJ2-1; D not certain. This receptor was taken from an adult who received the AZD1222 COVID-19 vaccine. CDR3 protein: CASSLTGHEQFF. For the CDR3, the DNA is TGTGCCAGCAGCTTAACCGGCCATGAGCAGTTCTTC.